The clone carrying this T cell receptor beta chain has more than one count but fewer than ten. Antigen unknown. TCRdb redid the calling of the RT-PCR reads with MiXCR, one entry per CDR3 protein. This table has hundreds of thousands of distinct CDR3 sequences, less than 20% appearing once. V was clipped by 6 bases and J by 5 bases, with 7 bases between them. CDR1 MNHEY and CDR2 SMNVEV come from the germline V gene (reference sequence). The CDR3 length is 12 residues. The data were taken from a study of response to subunit inactivated influenza vaccine. Findings and caveats of the study: The study's authors posited that every seasonal influenza vaccination enlists few new T cells.

The source was PBMCs from blood, collected approximately 13 days after vaccination. The TCR sequence derives from a man aged 50-59 years who received an inactivated influenza vaccine. This sequence joins TRBV27 and TRBJ1-4; D not resolved. CDR3: CASRQQNEKLFF. The CDR3 nucleotides are TGTGCCAGCAGGCAGCAGAATGAAAAACTGTTTTTT.